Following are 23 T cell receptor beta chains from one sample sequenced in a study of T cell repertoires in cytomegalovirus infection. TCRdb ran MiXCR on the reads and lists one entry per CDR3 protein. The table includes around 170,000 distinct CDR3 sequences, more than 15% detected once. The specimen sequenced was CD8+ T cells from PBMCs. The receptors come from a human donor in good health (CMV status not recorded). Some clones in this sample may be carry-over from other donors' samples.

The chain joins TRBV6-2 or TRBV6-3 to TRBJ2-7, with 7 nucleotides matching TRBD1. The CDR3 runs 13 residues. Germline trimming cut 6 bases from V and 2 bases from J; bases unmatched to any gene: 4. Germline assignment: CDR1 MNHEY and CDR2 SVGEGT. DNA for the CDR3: TGTGCCAGCAGAGACGGGACAGCCTACGAGCAGTACTTC. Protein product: CASRDGTAYEQYF.

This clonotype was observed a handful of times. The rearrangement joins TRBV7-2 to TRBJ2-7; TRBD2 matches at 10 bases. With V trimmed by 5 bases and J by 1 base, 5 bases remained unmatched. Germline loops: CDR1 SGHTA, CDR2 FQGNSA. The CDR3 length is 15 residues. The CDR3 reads CASSISGRASYEQYF. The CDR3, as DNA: TGTGCCAGCAGCATCAGCGGGAGGGCTTCCTACGAGCAGTACTTC.

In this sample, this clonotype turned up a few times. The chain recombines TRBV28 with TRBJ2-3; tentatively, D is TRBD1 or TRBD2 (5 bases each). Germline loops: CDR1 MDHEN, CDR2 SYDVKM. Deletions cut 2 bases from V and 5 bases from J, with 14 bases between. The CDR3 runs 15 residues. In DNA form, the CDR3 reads TGTGCCAGCAGTTTAAGGGGACCAGGAGGAGATACGCAGTATTTT. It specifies CASSLRGPGGDTQYF. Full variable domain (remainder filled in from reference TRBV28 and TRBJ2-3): DVKVTQSSRYLVKRTGEKVFLECVQDMDHENMFWYRQDPGLGLRLIYFSYDVKMKEKGDIPEGYSVSREKKERFSLILESASTNQTSMYLCASSLRGPGGDTQYFGPGTRLTVL.

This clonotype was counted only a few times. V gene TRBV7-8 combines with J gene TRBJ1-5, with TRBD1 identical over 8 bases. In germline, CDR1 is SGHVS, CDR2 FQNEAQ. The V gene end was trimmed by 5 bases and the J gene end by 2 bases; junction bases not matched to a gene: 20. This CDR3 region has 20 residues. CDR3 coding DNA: TGTGCCAGCAGCCCGGTCGGGGACAGGAGACTTCCAAGAGGCAATCAGCCCCAGCATTTT. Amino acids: CASSPVGDRRLPRGNQPQHF.

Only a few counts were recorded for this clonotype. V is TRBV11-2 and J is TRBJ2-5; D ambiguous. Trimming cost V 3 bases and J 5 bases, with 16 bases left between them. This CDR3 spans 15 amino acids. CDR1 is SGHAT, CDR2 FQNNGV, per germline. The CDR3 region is CASSFNGGSAETQYF. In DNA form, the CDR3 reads TGTGCCAGCAGCTTTAACGGTGGCTCGGCGGAGACCCAGTACTTC.

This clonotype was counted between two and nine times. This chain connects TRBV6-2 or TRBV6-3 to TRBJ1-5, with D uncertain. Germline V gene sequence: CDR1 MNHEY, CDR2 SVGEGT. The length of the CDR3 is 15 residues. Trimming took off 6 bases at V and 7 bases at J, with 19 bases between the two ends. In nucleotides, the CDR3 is TGTGCCAGCAGGGGAGGGAACCTTGGGAACCAGCCCCAGCATTTT. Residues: CASRGGNLGNQPQHF.

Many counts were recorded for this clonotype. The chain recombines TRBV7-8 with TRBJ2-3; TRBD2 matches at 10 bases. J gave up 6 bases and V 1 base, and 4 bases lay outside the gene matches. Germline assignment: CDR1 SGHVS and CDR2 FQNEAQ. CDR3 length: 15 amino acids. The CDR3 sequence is CASSLGSGGADTQYF. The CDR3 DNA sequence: TGTGCCAGCAGCTTAGGAAGCGGGGGGGCGGATACGCAGTATTTT.

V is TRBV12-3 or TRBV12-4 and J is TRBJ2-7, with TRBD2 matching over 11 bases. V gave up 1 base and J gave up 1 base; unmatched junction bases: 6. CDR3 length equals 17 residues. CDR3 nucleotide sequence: TGTGCCAGCAGTTTAGGCCCAACTAGCGGGGGATCCTACGAGCAGTACTTC. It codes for CASSLGPTSGGSYEQYF.

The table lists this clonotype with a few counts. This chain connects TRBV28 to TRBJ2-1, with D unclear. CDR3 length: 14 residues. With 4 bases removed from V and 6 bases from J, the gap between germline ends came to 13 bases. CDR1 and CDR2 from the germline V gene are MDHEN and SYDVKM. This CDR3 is CASSSLAPANEQFF. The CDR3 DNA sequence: TGTGCCAGCAGTTCCCTTGCCCCAGCCAATGAGCAGTTCTTC. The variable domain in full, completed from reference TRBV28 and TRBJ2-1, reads DVKVTQSSRYLVKRTGEKVFLECVQDMDHENMFWYRQDPGLGLRLIYFSYDVKMKEKGDIPEGYSVSREKKERFSLILESASTNQTSMYLCASSSLAPANEQFFGPGTRLTVL.

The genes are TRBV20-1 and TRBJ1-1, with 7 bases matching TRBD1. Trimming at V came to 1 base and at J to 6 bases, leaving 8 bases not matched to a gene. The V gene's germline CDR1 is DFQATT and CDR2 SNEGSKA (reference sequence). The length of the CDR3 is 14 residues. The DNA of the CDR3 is TGCAGTGCTAGAGGACAGGGACACGGGGCTGAAGCTTTCTTT. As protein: CSARGQGHGAEAFF.

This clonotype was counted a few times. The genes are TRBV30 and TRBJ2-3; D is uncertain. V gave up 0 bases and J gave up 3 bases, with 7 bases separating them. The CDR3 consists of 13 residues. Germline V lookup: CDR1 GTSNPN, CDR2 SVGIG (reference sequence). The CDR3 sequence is CAWSVGWTDTQYF. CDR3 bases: TGTGCCTGGAGTGTAGGTTGGACAGATACGCAGTATTTT.

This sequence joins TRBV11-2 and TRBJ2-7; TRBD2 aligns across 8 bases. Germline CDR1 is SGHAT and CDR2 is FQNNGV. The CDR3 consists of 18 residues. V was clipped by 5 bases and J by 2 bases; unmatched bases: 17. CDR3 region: CASSRNLETSGLTYEQYF. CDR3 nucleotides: TGTGCCAGCAGCCGCAACCTAGAAACTAGCGGTCTTACCTACGAGCAGTACTTC.

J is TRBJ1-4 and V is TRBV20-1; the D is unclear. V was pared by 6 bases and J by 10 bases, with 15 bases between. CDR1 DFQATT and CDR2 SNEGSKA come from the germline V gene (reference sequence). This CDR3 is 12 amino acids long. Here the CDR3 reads CSARPPGGKLFF. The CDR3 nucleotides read TGCAGTGCCCGGCCGCCGGGTGGAAAACTGTTTTTT.

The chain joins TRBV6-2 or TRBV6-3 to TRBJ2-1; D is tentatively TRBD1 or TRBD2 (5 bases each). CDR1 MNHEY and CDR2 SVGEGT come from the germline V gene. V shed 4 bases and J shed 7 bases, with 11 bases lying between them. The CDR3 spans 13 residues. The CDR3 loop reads CASSSGPVNEQFF. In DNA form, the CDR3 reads TGTGCCAGCAGTTCGGGACCGGTAAATGAGCAGTTCTTC.

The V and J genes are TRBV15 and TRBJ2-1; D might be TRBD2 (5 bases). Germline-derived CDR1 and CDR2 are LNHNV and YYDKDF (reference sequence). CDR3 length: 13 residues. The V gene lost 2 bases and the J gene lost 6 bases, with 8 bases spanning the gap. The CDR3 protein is CATSRPGINEQFF. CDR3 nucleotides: TGTGCCACCAGCAGACCCGGGATCAATGAGCAGTTCTTC.

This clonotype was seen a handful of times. DNA of the CDR3: TGTGCCAGCAGTCCTTCTAGCGGGTTCTCCTACAATGAGCAGTTCTTC. It specifies CASSPSSGFSYNEQFF. The rearrangement uses TRBV28 and TRBJ2-1, with 8 bases matching TRBD2. Germline assignment: CDR1 MDHEN and CDR2 SYDVKM. The CDR3 has 16 amino acids. V trimming: 5 bases; J trimming: 0 bases; junction bases outside the gene matches: 6.

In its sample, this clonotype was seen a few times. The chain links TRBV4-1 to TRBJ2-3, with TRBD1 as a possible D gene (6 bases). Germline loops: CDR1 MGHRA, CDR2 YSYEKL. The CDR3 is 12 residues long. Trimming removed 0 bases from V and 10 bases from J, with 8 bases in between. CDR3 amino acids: CASSQDGTSQYF. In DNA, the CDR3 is TGCGCCAGCAGCCAAGACGGGACATCGCAGTATTTT.

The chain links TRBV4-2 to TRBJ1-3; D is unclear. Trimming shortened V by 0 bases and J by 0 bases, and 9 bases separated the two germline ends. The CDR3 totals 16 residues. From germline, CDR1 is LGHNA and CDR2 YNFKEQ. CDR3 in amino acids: CASSQDRSFSGNTIYF. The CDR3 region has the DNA TGTGCCAGCAGCCAAGATAGAAGCTTCTCTGGAAACACCATATATTTT.

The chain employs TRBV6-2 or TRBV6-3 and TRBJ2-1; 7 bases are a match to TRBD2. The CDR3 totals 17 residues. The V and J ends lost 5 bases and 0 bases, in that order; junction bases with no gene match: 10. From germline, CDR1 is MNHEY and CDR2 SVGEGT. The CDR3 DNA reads TGTGCCAGCAGTCCCCTCACTAGCGTGAGCTCCTACAATGAGCAGTTCTTC. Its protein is CASSPLTSVSSYNEQFF.

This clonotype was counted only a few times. CDR3 loop: CSVDPGRLNYGYTF. The CDR3 DNA sequence: TGCAGCGTTGACCCTGGACGGTTAAACTATGGCTACACCTTC. The chain combines TRBV29-1 with TRBJ1-2; D is ambiguous. Germline V gene data show CDR1 as SQVTM and CDR2 as ANQGSEA. CDR3 size: 14 residues. The V and J ends lost 3 bases and 2 bases respectively, with 13 bases between them.

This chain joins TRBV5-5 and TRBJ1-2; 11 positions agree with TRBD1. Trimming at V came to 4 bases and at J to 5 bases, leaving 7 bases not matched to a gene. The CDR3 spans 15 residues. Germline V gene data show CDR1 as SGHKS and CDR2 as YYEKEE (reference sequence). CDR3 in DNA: TGTGCCAGCAGCCCCGGGACAGGGGGACCGTATGGCTACACCTTC. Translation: CASSPGTGGPYGYTF.

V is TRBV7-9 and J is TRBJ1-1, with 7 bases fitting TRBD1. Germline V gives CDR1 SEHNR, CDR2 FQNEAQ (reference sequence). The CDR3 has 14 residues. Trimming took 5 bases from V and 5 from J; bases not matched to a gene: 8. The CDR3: CASSEAQGWTEAFF. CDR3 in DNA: TGTGCCAGCAGCGAAGCACAGGGGTGGACTGAAGCTTTCTTT.

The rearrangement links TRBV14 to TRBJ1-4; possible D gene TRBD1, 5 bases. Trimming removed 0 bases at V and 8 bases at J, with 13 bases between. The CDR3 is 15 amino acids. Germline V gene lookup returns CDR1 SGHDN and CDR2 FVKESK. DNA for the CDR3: TGTGCCAGCAGCCAAGAGACCAGAGGGGTAGAAAAACTGTTTTTT. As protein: CASSQETRGVEKLFF.